This T cell receptor beta chain came from a study of blood T cell repertoires in COVID-19. Study-wide background: Samples representing acute and convalescent COVID-19 were sourced from the United States, Italy and Spain.

V dropped 6 bases and J dropped 2 bases, with 11 bases sitting between them. This CDR3 is 13 amino acids long. Germline V gene data show CDR1 as MNHNY and CDR2 as SVGAGI (reference sequence). Libraries were prepared by immunoSEQ multiplex PCR; TCRdb keeps only in-frame clonotypes and omits some of them. The repertoire holds around 280,000 clones, about nine tenths seen once, with 10% to 12% in the top ten. The rearrangement uses TRBV6-6 and TRBJ2-7; D is undetermined. This receptor was identified in a woman aged 30 to 39 with COVID-19, enrolled during active disease. Sequenced: peripheral blood. The CDR3 DNA reads as TGTGCCAGCAGCCCCAACTTTACCTACGAGCAGTACTTC. Amino acid sequence: CASSPNFTYEQYF.